This T cell receptor beta chain emerged from a study of cytomegalovirus exposure and HLA in healthy donors (dated by TCRdb to 2017 to 2019). About the study as a whole: According to an earlier analysis of 550 to 750 of the donors, some 180 million T cells yielded 95 million to 140 million unique TCR beta sequences and about 300 Gb of sequence data. A later genetic analysis took genome-wide SNP genotypes for about 60% of the roughly 670 donors and used that subset as a discovery cohort. A separate validation cohort of 100 to 150 different subjects was used in addition to the approximately 700-subject first cohort. In the later analysis, no new phenotypic data were used to find candidate immune exposures; instead, reliance was placed on TCR beta sequences and their occurrence across donors. Among a few hundred genotyped donors of the cohort, an average of approximately 240,000 unique TCR beta nucleotide sequences were sequenced per donor, roughly 18% of them non-productive. Using immunosequencing, the study profiled T cell repertoires from about 620 subjects and related those repertoires to cytomegalovirus serostatus. To study patterns of TCR occurrence, a later analysis re-analyzed previously published TCR beta repertoires from more than 550 donors and added high-resolution HLA genotyping. In an earlier analysis of roughly 600 of the donors, high-throughput TCR beta sequencing was used to judge whether each TCR beta V gene segment behaved as functional or pseudogenic. The number of donors typed differed by locus, with 629-630 for A, B, C, DRB1 and DQB1, about 500 for DQA1, 600 to 610 for DPA1, and 450 to 480 for DPB1. An early release covering about 600 HLA-typed donors comprised 250 to 350 gigabases of sequencing data and tens of millions of unique TCR sequences. The study was designed to test whether signatures of past pathogen exposure could be identified by cataloging public T cell receptors. Class I and class II HLA loci were covered by the typing at four-digit resolution. Donor age, sex, ethnicity and CMV serostatus were collected together with the repertoire data. About 5 DR-DQ haplotypes were handled as single units for association and clustering, since linkage in the cohort was strong. The study combined high-throughput TCR immunosequencing, statistical association of individual TCRs with disease status, and machine learning to predict cytomegalovirus infection status. Every repertoire in the discovery cohort had been generated on one and the same sequencing platform. Among the approximately 400 genotyped donors, around 81% belonged to the genetic ancestry cluster associated with self-reported Caucasian donors.

On this clone itself: Its specific antigen is unknown. The input lacks base qualities; no much larger clone sits a single base away.

The method behind the library was the immunoSEQ multiplex PCR assay. For the multiplex PCR, a mixture combining 60 forward primers for TCR Vbeta segments and 13 reverse primers for TCR Jbeta segments was used. A multiplex PCR assay on genomic DNA amplified the CDR3 region of rearranged TCR beta genes. On the Illumina HiSeq System, the amplified TCR beta libraries were sequenced as 87-base-pair reads. On the study's bioinformatics: A later analysis tallied some 79 million unique TCR beta chains across the 666 repertoires, and approximately 12 million of those chains were shared by two or more donors. A nearest-neighbor algorithm error-corrected the raw reads and collapsed the reads into unique sequences, merging closely related sequences to remove PCR and sequencing errors. To assign V, D and J gene segments, CDR3 sequences were aligned to IMGT reference sequences. For a sequence to be retained, at least a six-nucleotide match to both a V gene segment and a J gene segment was required. A rearrangement counted as productive if the CDR3 had no stop codons and remained in frame with V and J, and every other rearrangement counted as non-productive. Following IMGT convention, CDR3 was defined as the stretch from the second conserved V-encoded cysteine to the conserved J-encoded phenylalanine. The earlier analysis of about 590 of the donors excluded sequences that lacked an unambiguous match to a single V gene segment. In an earlier analysis of a few hundred of the donors, V segments were called functional above 56.7% productive rearrangements and were called segregating when the between-donor standard deviation exceeded 5%. To diagnose cytomegalovirus status from the catalog of TCR beta chain sequences, a statistical classification framework was built. In a later analysis, TCR nucleotide sequences were compared against IMGT/GENE-DB human TR gene sequences so that V and J genes could be assigned. A later analysis assigned CDR3 sequences and most-parsimonious VDJ recombination scenarios with the TCRdist pipeline. A later analysis defined each TCR beta chain by its CDR3 amino acid sequence plus V-gene family, and excluded reads lacking a unique V-gene family. To address suspected cross-contamination and a sequencing artifact, a later analysis removed a few hundred highly shared, low-generation-probability nucleotide sequences. A later analysis calculated a clonal expansion index for each public chain from normalized within-repertoire ranks of inferred template counts. Generation probabilities in a later analysis came from a VDJ recombination model fitted to out-of-frame rearrangements, and those results were checked against IGoR. Hypergeometric tests were used in a later analysis to score TCR-TCR, TCR-HLA and TCR-CMV co-occurrence, with a repertoire-size bias correction applied to the TCR pairs. In a later analysis, false discovery rates were estimated by permuting HLA or CMV assignments 20 times. In a later analysis, co-occurring TCRs were grouped using DBSCAN, and TCRdist sequence similarity was added for clustering within HLA-allele-positive subsets. Repertoires with fewer than 30,000 or more than 120,000 public chains, plus five repertoires with anomalous nucleotide sharing, were excluded from co-occurrence clustering. TCRdb took over this immuneACCESS table, retaining in-frame rearrangements with V and J assigned. Such tables are incomplete; in checked studies, under half of the missing clones stem from an unresolved V gene, and the remainder is unexplained. V and J calls plus clone size are reproduced from that table; the DNA served to infer D and trimming. This sample is represented by 130,000 to 150,000 clones; 70% to 75% of them were singletons. The leading ten clones occupy 14% of the sample.

Points the paper makes about the study in general: A further reported finding was that TCR beta sequences accurately predicted the HLA-A and HLA-B alleles for most subjects in the first cohort. Cytomegalovirus status was reported to be diagnosed by the classifier with high specificity and sensitivity in both the original and validation cohorts. Because HLA typing was missing for some donors at each locus, association tests included only the typed subset. Most TCR sequences were seen in very few donors, while some public TCRs were found in many individuals. The only immune exposure information available for the cohort was CMV serostatus. Compared with equally common non-associated chains, HLA-associated TCR beta chains in a later analysis were more clonally expanded and had lower generation probabilities. Sequencing depth was assumed to be roughly uniform across donors in the presence/absence analyses, though that assumption may not hold. A few of the identified cytomegalovirus-associated TCR beta chains were confirmed in vitro to be specific for cytomegalovirus antigens. In this cohort, only TCR beta chains were sequenced, and detectable features were limited by the absence of alpha or paired-chain data. Linkage disequilibrium might explain the correlated functional status among segregating V segments, but an unknown experimental factor could not be excluded. The study gave a list of 150 to 200 TCR beta chains associated with cytomegalovirus. A group of highly shared sequence variants was considered likely to be a technical artifact of the sequencing pipeline. Assigning TCR associations to individual alleles was difficult when HLA alleles, especially DR and DQ, strongly co-occurred. According to a later analysis, parvovirus B19, influenza, CMV and Epstein-Barr virus appeared linked to several top co-occurrence clusters. The authors suggested that the approach could potentially be extended to other disease states and immunological phenotypes. Broadly in line with IMGT annotations, most TCR beta V segments showed up in productive rearrangements about 87% or about 30% of the time in an earlier analysis of 587 of the donors. The earlier analysis of some 540 of the donors excluded fewer than 20 rarely observed V segments, including chromosome 9 orphons, because counts were too low. Compared with the 666-donor mean, donors in an Asian-associated ancestry cluster had fewer N-insertions in productive TCRs, according to a later genetic analysis. According to a later analysis, TCR association rates differed among HLA loci, with DRB1 alleles showing the most associated TCRs and HLA-C alleles showing the fewest. A later analysis associated 15,000 to 20,000 TCR beta sequences with specific HLA alleles at a false discovery rate of 0.05. In a later genetic analysis, a missense DCLRE1C variant was associated with V-gene and J-gene trimming of TCR beta chains, and the association was replicated in an independent cohort. A later analysis found that most CMV-associated TCR beta chains appeared HLA-restricted, with HLA associations seemingly driven largely by CMV exposure. Some IMGT-functional V segments, including TRBV6-2 and TRBV6-3, could not be told apart with the 87-base-pair reads, so those segments were excluded.

The cohort consisted of fewer than 700 healthy bone marrow donors. At the time of sampling, all cohort members were nominally healthy, though unrecorded immune exposures were likely present. CMV serostatus was positive for more than 250 and negative for 352 of the 666 cohort members, and was not recorded for this donor. A peripheral blood sample was collected from each donor, and TCR beta sequencing was performed on peripheral blood mononuclear cells. Genomic DNA extraction from the blood cell samples was performed with the Qiagen DNeasy Blood Extraction Kit. Sequences LGHNA (CDR1) and YNFKEQ (CDR2) are obtained from the germline V gene. V loses 0 bases at its end and J loses 4 bases; junction bases beyond the gene matches: 8. The CDR3 runs 16 amino acids, cysteine and phenylalanine included. Only the CDR3 portion is preserved as DNA: 48 bases, with reading frame beginning at the first base.

Rearrangement joined TRBV4-2 to TRBJ2-5, and TRBD1 matches 7 of the central bases. The sequenced sample was PBMCs. This receptor was obtained from a human donor in good health. The bases read TGTGCCAGCAGCCAAGAAGACGACAGGGCAGCAGAGACCCAGTACTTC. It codes for CASSQEDDRAAETQYF.